Listed below are T cell receptor beta chains from one sample, sequenced in a study of cytomegalovirus exposure and HLA in healthy donors. This table comes from immunoSEQ multiplex PCR, and its TCRdb copy is limited to in-frame clones, with some not included. The table has 75,000 to 90,000 clones, less than 80% seen once. The sequenced sample was PBMCs. The receptors here all came from a woman in her forties in good health and CMV-seropositive. The CDR3 runs from the conserved cysteine through the conserved F or W. D genes are given only for firm matches. Clone size is shown for a subset of rows, as once, few, many or a class of expanded clone.

>TRBV13|-|-|16|TRBJ2-2
CASSLVGSGNTGELFF
TGTGCCAGCAGCTTAGTCGGTAGCGGGAACACCGGGGAGCTGTTTTTT
>TRBV5-6|TRBD1|-|16|TRBJ1-2
CASSSRGTGPGYGYTF
TGTGCCAGCAGCTCGAGAGGGACAGGGCCGGGCTATGGCTACACCTTC
>TRBV5-6|-|few|16|TRBJ2-5
CASSSIALDSQETQYF
TGTGCCAGCAGCTCGATTGCCCTGGACAGCCAAGAGACCCAGTACTTC
>TRBV2|TRBD1|-|15|TRBJ2-1
CASIRKDRRYNEQFF
TGTGCCAGCATCCGTAAGGACAGGCGCTACAATGAGCAGTTCTTC
>TRBV28|TRBD1|-|14|TRBJ1-4
CATQGAGEDEKLFF
TGTGCCACGCAGGGGGCAGGGGAAGATGAAAAACTGTTTTTT
>TRBV19|-|-|13|TRBJ1-4
CASSQRTVEKLFF
TGTGCCAGTAGTCAAAGGACAGTCGAAAAACTGTTTTTT
>TRBV6-4|TRBD1|once|16|TRBJ2-2
CASSDSGGGYTGELFF
TGTGCCAGCAGTGACTCAGGGGGCGGCTACACCGGGGAGCTGTTTTTT
>TRBV10-3|TRBD1|-|14|TRBJ1-4
CAINQDRENEKLFF
TGTGCCATCAACCAGGACAGGGAAAATGAAAAACTGTTTTTT
>TRBV9|TRBD2|-|15|TRBJ2-5
CASSQGYSGGETQYF
TGTGCCAGCAGCCAAGGGTATAGCGGGGGGGAGACCCAGTACTTC
>TRBV5-1|-|-|13|TRBJ2-5
CASSLDTQETQYF
TGCGCCAGCAGCTTGGACACACAAGAGACCCAGTACTTC
>TRBV11-2|-|-|14|TRBJ2-7
CASTLTYPSYEQYF
TGTGCCAGCACCCTGACTTATCCCTCCTACGAGCAGTACTTC
>TRBV19|-|few|15|TRBJ1-1
CASSIDAGMNTEAFF
TGTGCCAGTAGTATAGATGCAGGCATGAACACTGAAGCTTTCTTT
>TRBV5-8|TRBD1|-|14|TRBJ1-4
CASSSGTGDEKLFF
TGTGCCAGCAGTTCCGGGACAGGGGACGAAAAACTGTTTTTT
>TRBV28|TRBD2|-|15|TRBJ2-5
CASSWGGTRRETQYF
TGTGCCAGCAGCTGGGGGGGGACTCGGAGAGAGACCCAGTACTTC
>TRBV28|-|-|16|TRBJ2-6
CASSPTYRAGANVLTF
TGTGCCAGCAGTCCTACCTACAGGGCTGGGGCCAACGTCCTGACTTTC
>TRBV7-3|-|-|16|TRBJ1-1
CASSPGHQGRNTEAFF
TGTGCCAGCAGCCCGGGACACCAAGGGAGGAACACTGAAGCTTTCTTT